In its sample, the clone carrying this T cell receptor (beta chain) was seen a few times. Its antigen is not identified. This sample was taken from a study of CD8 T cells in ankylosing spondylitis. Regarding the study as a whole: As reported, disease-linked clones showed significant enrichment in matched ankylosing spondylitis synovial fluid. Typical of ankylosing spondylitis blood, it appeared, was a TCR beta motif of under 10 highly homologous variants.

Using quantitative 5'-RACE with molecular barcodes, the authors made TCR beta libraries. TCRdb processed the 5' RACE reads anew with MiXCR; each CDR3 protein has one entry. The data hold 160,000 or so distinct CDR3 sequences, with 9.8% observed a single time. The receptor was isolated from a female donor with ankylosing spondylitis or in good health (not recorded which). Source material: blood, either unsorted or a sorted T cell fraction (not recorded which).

The chain's CDR3 is CASGRGGYNEQFF. The CDR3 DNA is TGTGCCAGCGGCCGGGGGGGCTACAATGAGCAGTTCTTC. The chain combines TRBV2 with TRBJ2-1, with 8 bases matching TRBD2. This CDR3 contains 13 residues. The germline V gene encodes CDR1 SNHLY and CDR2 FYNNEI. V lost 8 bases, J lost 3 bases, and 3 bases stayed unmatched.